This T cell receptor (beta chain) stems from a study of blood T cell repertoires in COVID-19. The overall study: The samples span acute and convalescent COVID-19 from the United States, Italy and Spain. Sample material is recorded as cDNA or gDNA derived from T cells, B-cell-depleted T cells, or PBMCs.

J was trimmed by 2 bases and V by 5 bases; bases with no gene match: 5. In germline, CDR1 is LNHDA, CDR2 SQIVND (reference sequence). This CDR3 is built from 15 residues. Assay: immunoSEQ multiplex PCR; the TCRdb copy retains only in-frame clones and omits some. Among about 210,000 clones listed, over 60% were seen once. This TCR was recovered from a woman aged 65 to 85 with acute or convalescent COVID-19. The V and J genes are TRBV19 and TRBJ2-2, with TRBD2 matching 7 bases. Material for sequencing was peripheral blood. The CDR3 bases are TGTGCCAGTAGTGTCCGGGGGGTAAACACCGGGGAGCTGTTTTTT. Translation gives CASSVRGVNTGELFF.